Listed here is a single T cell receptor beta chain. Its specificity is not known. Other DNA sequences in this sample translate to the same CDR3. Germline V CDR1 and CDR2: LGHNA, YNFKEQ. V gave up 4 bases and J gave up 5 bases, with 14 bases separating them. The CDR3 has 14 amino acids. The data derive from a study of cytomegalovirus exposure and HLA in healthy donors. PCR amplification relied on 60 Vbeta primers (plus 13 Jbeta primers). Produced via immunoSEQ multiplex PCR; TCRdb's table is partial and in-frame only. The top ten clones hold less than 3.5% of a sample with 100,000 to 150,000 clones, 70% to 85% of them seen once. General study results and limits: TCR beta V- and J-gene trimming was later associated with a missense DCLRE1C variant.

The chain links TRBV4-2 to TRBJ2-5, with D possibly TRBD1 on 6 matching bases. The clonotype was recovered from a man aged 50 or older in good health and CMV-seronegative. The sequencing input was PBMCs. CDR3 nucleotides: TGTGCCAGCAGCCCGGGTGGGGGCGAGGAGACCCAGTACTTC. As protein: CASSPGGGEETQYF.